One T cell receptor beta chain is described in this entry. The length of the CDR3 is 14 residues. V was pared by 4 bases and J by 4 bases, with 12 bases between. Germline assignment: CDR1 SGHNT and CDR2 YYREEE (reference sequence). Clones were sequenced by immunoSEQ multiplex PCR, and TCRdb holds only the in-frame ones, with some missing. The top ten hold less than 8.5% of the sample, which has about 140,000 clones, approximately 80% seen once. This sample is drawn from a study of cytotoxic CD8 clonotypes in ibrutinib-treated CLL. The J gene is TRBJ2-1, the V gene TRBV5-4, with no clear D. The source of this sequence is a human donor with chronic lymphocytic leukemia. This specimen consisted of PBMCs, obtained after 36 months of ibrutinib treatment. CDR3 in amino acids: CASSPRFGYNEQFF. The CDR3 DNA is TGTGCCAGCAGCCCACGGTTTGGGTACAATGAGCAGTTCTTC.